This TCR beta chain was observed in a study of T cell changes during pregnancy in multiple sclerosis. Some clones are missing from TCRdb's copy, which holds only in-frame ones; the method was immunoSEQ multiplex PCR. The sample holds about 100,000 clones; 91% are singletons and the top ten take 3% to 3.5%. The V and J ends lost 10 bases and 9 bases respectively, with 22 bases between them. Germline V gives CDR1 MNHEY, CDR2 SMNVEV (reference sequence). The CDR3 has 14 residues. Here the sequenced sample was peripheral blood, taken in the second trimester of pregnancy. The J gene is TRBJ2-1, the V gene TRBV27, with D maybe TRBD2 (6 bases). This TCR was sampled from a female donor with multiple sclerosis, enrolled in a pregnancy study. This chain's CDR3 is CATSAQTSLAEQFF. The CDR3, as DNA: TGTGCCACAAGCGCCCAGACTAGTCTGGCTGAGCAGTTCTTC.